Following are 19 T cell receptor beta chains from one sample sequenced in a study of T cells in Graves' hyperthyroidism and ophthalmopathy. Template material for amplifying TCR beta CDR3 regions consisted of RNA transcripts. During a first-round RT-PCR of the TCR CDR3, the HTBI primer set was used. From the multiplex PCR reads, TCRdb called clonotypes with MiXCR, one entry per CDR3 protein. The sample lists around 520,000 distinct CDR3 sequences, approximately 25% seen once, with around 11% in the top ten. The sequenced sample consisted of blood. The receptors were sampled from a woman aged 25 to 39 with Graves' ophthalmopathy.

The V gene is TRBV5-1, the J gene TRBJ2-7, with D possibly matching TRBD2 (5 bases). With 4 bases removed from V and 6 bases from J, the gap between germline ends came to 17 bases. Germline V CDR1 and CDR2: SGHRS, YFSETQ. The CDR3 consists of 14 residues. The CDR3 DNA reads as TGCGCCAGCAGCGCCGGGCCCCTAGGGAGCGAGCAGTACTTC. This sequence encodes CASSAGPLGSEQYF. The full variable domain, its missing parts supplied by reference TRBV5-1 and TRBJ2-7, is KAGVTQTPRYLIKTRGQQVTLSCSPISGHRSVSWYQQTPGQGLQFLFEYFSETQRNKGNFPGRFSGRQFSNSRSEMNVSTLELGDSALYLCASSAGPLGSEQYFGPGTRLTVT.

This clonotype was detected many times. The chain has TRBV12-3 or TRBV12-4 and TRBJ1-1; TRBD1 is a possible D gene (5 bases). The CDR3 totals 13 residues. V lost 2 bases, J lost 4 bases, and 8 bases lay in between. The CDR3 reads CASSLLRGTEAFF. CDR3 nucleotide sequence: TGTGCCAGCAGTTTACTGAGGGGCACTGAAGCTTTCTTT.

The chain combines TRBV7-2 with TRBJ1-6; 7 nucleotides agree with TRBD1. The germline gives CDR1 SGHTA, CDR2 FQGNSA. The CDR3 spans 17 residues. The V segment lost 1 base and the J segment 4 bases; nucleotides outside the gene matches: 7. CDR3 bases: TGTGCCAGCAGCTTAGGACTCGGACAGGCTTATAATTCACCCCTCCACTTT. Its protein product is CASSLGLGQAYNSPLHF.

This clonotype was counted at least ten times. The chain is built from TRBV12-3 or TRBV12-4 and TRBJ2-7, with D perhaps TRBD2 (5 bases). This CDR3 is built from 14 residues. Trimming removed 6 bases at V and 1 base at J, with 13 bases between. The CDR3 loop is CASSARGGSYEQYF. The CDR3 nucleotides are TGTGCCAGCAGCGCACGGGGTGGTTCCTACGAGCAGTACTTC.

This clonotype was observed once. A much larger clone sits a single nucleotide away, making a read error possible. The chain links TRBV2 to TRBJ1-6, with D uncertain. Germline CDR1 and CDR2: SNHLY and FYNNEI. The germline V and J ends were trimmed by 6 bases and 7 bases, with 4 bases remaining between them. The CDR3 spans 11 residues. CDR3 residues: CASSVNSPLHF. CDR3 sequence (DNA): TGTGCCAGCAGCGTAAATTCACCCCTCCACTTT.

This clonotype was counted many times. The chain is built from TRBV25-1 and TRBJ1-2; D may be TRBD1 (6 bases). This CDR3 comprises 14 residues. Germline-derived CDR1 and CDR2 are MGHDK and SYGVNS. The V and J ends lost 2 bases and 7 bases respectively, with 14 bases between them. Written as DNA, the CDR3 is TGTGCCAGCAGTGAAGGAGGGGGTTTAGGTGGCTACACCTTC. It codes for CASSEGGGLGGYTF.

In the case of this clonotype: Mismatch with germline at one junction end may stem from a read error. The chain carries TRBV7-2 and TRBJ2-7; unclear D gene. CDR1 is SGHTA, CDR2 FQGNSA, per germline. The CDR3 totals 13 residues. The chain's CDR3 is CASGLEASYEQYF. Here the CDR3 DNA reads TGTGCCAGCGGCTTAGAGGCCAGCTACGAGCAGTACTTC.

This clonotype turned up a few times. The chain carries TRBV2 and TRBJ2-5; D may correspond to TRBD1 or TRBD2 (6 bases each). Between the trimmed V and J ends, which lost 7 bases and 2 bases, there was a span of 14 bases. Germline V gives CDR1 SNHLY, CDR2 FYNNEI. CDR3 length: 14 residues. The CDR3 region is CASNYGGGQETQYF. As DNA, the CDR3 is TGTGCCAGCAATTACGGAGGGGGACAAGAGACCCAGTACTTC.

This clonotype was detected ten times or more. The V call is TRBV20-1, the J call TRBJ2-7; D might be TRBD2 (6 bases). This CDR3 is built from 15 residues. V was trimmed by 0 bases and J by 5 bases, leaving 17 bases between them. Germline CDR1 is DFQATT and CDR2 is SNEGSKA (reference sequence). The CDR3 protein is CSARDSSGEDNEQYF. The CDR3 nucleotides read TGCAGTGCTAGAGATTCATCCGGGGAGGACAACGAGCAGTACTTC.

This clonotype has a count of ten or more. The chain employs TRBV7-3 and TRBJ2-2; 9 bases line up with TRBD1. Trimming at V came to 5 bases and at J to 4 bases, leaving 5 bases not matched to a gene. Germline V CDR1 and CDR2: SGHTA, FQGTGA. The CDR3 has 15 amino acids. The CDR3 protein is CASSLQGAATGELFF. The CDR3 DNA is TGTGCCAGCAGCCTACAGGGGGCGGCCACCGGGGAGCTGTTTTTT.

This rearrangement joins TRBV20-1 to TRBJ1-5; no clear D gene. Per germline, CDR1 DFQATT and CDR2 SNEGSKA (reference sequence). The CDR3 has 17 amino acids. V dropped 0 bases and J dropped 3 bases, with 18 bases sitting between them. For the CDR3, the DNA is TGCAGTGCTAGAGATGGGGTACTACAAGGGTTCAATCAGCCCCAGCATTTT. It specifies CSARDGVLQGFNQPQHF.

This clonotype occurred many times. The V and J genes are TRBV14 and TRBJ2-5, with no clear D. CDR3 length: 13 amino acids. Trimming stripped 6 bases from V and 10 bases from J, with 18 bases between. The germline CDR1 and CDR2 sequences are SGHDN and FVKESK. CDR3 region: CASSGGLGVDQYF. In nucleotides, the CDR3 is TGTGCCAGCAGTGGTGGCCTTGGAGTAGACCAGTACTTC. Based on the CDR3 plus reference TRBV14 and TRBJ2-5, the full variable domain is EAGVTQFPSHSVIEKGQTVTLRCDPISGHDNLYWYRRVMGKEIKFLLHFVKESKQDESGMPNNRFLAERTGGTYSTLKVQPAELEDSGVYFCASSGGLGVDQYFGPGTRLLVL.

This clonotype was picked up many times. V and J are TRBV27 and TRBJ1-1; TRBD1 might be the D (5 bases). Per germline, CDR1 MNHEY and CDR2 SMNVEV (reference sequence). Trimming shortened V by 4 bases and J by 7 bases, and 7 bases separated the two germline ends. The CDR3 has 11 residues. This CDR3 is CASSSRVEAFF. DNA for the CDR3: TGTGCCAGCAGTTCCAGGGTTGAAGCTTTCTTT.

In this sample, this clonotype turned up many times. The V and J genes are TRBV6-2 or TRBV6-3 and TRBJ1-2; 9 nucleotides align to TRBD1. With 10 bases clipped from V and 4 bases from J, the junction kept 4 bases outside the gene matches. This CDR3 contains 12 residues. CDR1 is MNHEY, CDR2 SVGEGT, per germline. This CDR3 is CATSDRGYGYTF. Written as DNA, the CDR3 is TGTGCCACCTCGGACAGGGGCTATGGCTACACCTTC.

In its sample, this clonotype was seen many times. The chain has TRBV6-5 and TRBJ1-1, with a tentative D call TRBD1 (6 bases). This CDR3 region has 14 residues. V lost 11 bases and J lost 0, with 16 bases in between. Germline lookup yields CDR1 MNHEY and CDR2 SVGAGI. The CDR3 region is CAGSEGVMNTEAFF. In DNA form, the CDR3 reads TGTGCCGGGTCTGAGGGGGTGATGAACACTGAAGCTTTCTTT.

This clonotype was detected many times. This chain links TRBV30 with TRBJ2-7, with a tentative D call TRBD1 (5 bases). The CDR3 contains 14 residues. The germline V and J ends were trimmed by 2 bases and 0 bases, with 11 bases remaining between them. The germline V gene has CDR1 GTSNPN and CDR2 SVGIG (reference sequence). The CDR3 DNA reads TGTGCCTGGAGTCTACAGGACGACTCCTACGAGCAGTACTTC. The encoded protein is CAWSLQDDSYEQYF.

In its sample, this clonotype was seen many times. V gene TRBV30 combines with J gene TRBJ1-2; D is unresolved. The CDR3 extends over 16 amino acids. V gave up 0 bases and J gave up 3 bases, with 17 bases separating them. Germline assignment: CDR1 GTSNPN and CDR2 SVGIG (reference sequence). CDR3 amino acids: CAWSVRSTRRYYGYTF. The CDR3 coding sequence is TGTGCCTGGAGTGTACGGAGTACACGGAGGTACTATGGCTACACCTTC.

The chain uses TRBV27 and TRBJ2-2, with 7 bases matching TRBD2. This CDR3 has 16 amino acids. Germline V gene lookup returns CDR1 MNHEY and CDR2 SMNVEV (reference sequence). V lost 3 bases and J lost 1; bases outside the gene matches: 5. Written as DNA, the CDR3 is TGTGCCAGCAGTTTGATTGGGAGGGTGAACACCGGGGAGCTGTTTTTT. This translates into CASSLIGRVNTGELFF.

This clonotype was picked up many times. The rearrangement links TRBV15 to TRBJ1-1, with D possibly being TRBD1 (6 bases). Trimming removed 0 bases at V and 3 bases at J, with 17 bases between. The CDR3 sequence is 17 residues long. Germline assignment: CDR1 LNHNV and CDR2 YYDKDF (reference sequence). The CDR3, as DNA: TGTGCCACCAGCAGAGACTTGTGGGGAGGGGGGGACACTGAAGCTTTCTTT. This encodes CATSRDLWGGGDTEAFF.